These 2 T cell receptor beta chains share one sample of origin, sequenced in a study of blood T cells in healthy people across ages (dated by TCRdb to the mid-2010s). Library preparation employed 5' RACE. TCRdb lists the instrument as Illumina HiSeq 2500. A second PCR of about 6 to 11 cycles was performed with a sample-barcoded 5' primer and a J-beta primer mix. Starting from the raw public reads, TCRdb applied fastp trimming at Q25, assembled clones with MiXCR and retained in-frame beta chains. Records with the same CDR3 protein are collapsed into one entry carrying the most frequent genes and DNA. The sample yields around 940,000 distinct CDR3 sequences; roughly 47% were counted once. The ten largest clones take up around 21% of the sample. The source material was blood. These receptors were collected from a woman aged 55-70 years in good health.

This sequence joins TRBV12-3 or TRBV12-4 and TRBJ2-5; 7 nucleotides match TRBD2. V shed 5 bases and J 2 bases; nucleotides not matched to a gene: 8. The CDR3 length is 15 residues. The CDR3 protein is CASSLVGGVQETQYF. In nucleotides, the CDR3 is TGTGCCAGCAGTCTCGTGGGAGGGGTACAAGAGACCCAGTACTTC.

In regard to this clonotype: Its ends do not fully match the called genes, so a read error is possible. V and J are TRBV2 and TRBJ2-2; 9 nucleotides align to TRBD2. The CDR3 length is 14 residues. Germline CDR1 and CDR2: SNHLY and FYNNEI. The CDR3 DNA sequence: TGTGCCGGCAGCGGGAGGAAGAACACCGGGGAGCTGTTTTTT. This gives the protein CAGSGRKNTGELFF.